The 18 T cell receptor beta chains in this list originate from one sample, sequenced in a study of T cells in Graves' hyperthyroidism and ophthalmopathy. The source material, RNA transcripts, was used to amplify TCR beta CDR3 regions. Using the HTBI primer set, a first-round RT-PCR was run on the TCR CDR3. TCRdb independently ran MiXCR on the multiplex PCR reads; one entry per CDR3 protein. Found here are a few hundred thousand distinct CDR3 sequences, under 60% of them singletons; the top ten hold about 20%. What was sequenced was peripheral blood or thyroid tissue (not recorded which). The source of these receptors is an adult woman with Graves' disease, either hyperthyroidism or ophthalmopathy (not recorded which).

This clonotype was counted a few times. The V gene is TRBV6-2 or TRBV6-3, the J gene TRBJ2-2, with D tentatively TRBD1 (5 bases). V was pared by 8 bases and J by 2 bases, with 9 bases between. This CDR3 has 13 residues. Germline V gives CDR1 MNHEY, CDR2 SVGEGT. This CDR3 is CASGHDNTGELFF. The CDR3 DNA reads TGTGCCAGCGGACATGACAACACCGGGGAGCTGTTTTTT.

V usage is TRBV7-2 and J usage is TRBJ2-7; 7 bases match TRBD1. CDR1 and CDR2 from the germline V gene are SGHTA and FQGNSA. Germline trimming cut 5 bases from V and 7 bases from J; bases unmatched to any gene: 14. The CDR3 has 15 residues. This CDR3 is CASSQIATGAEEQYF. The CDR3 DNA is TGTGCCAGCAGCCAAATCGCCACAGGGGCGGAGGAGCAGTACTTC.

The gene calls are TRBV11-2 and TRBJ2-7; 9 bases align to TRBD2. Germline V CDR1 and CDR2: SGHAT, FQNNGV. V was pared by 1 base and J by 4 bases, with 11 bases of the junction left unmatched. This CDR3 has 17 residues. CDR3 loop: CASSLVASGIPFYEQYF. The CDR3 region has the DNA TGTGCCAGCAGCTTAGTGGCTAGCGGGATACCCTTTTACGAGCAGTACTTC. The complete variable domain, with remaining parts taken from reference TRBV11-2 and TRBJ2-7, reads EAGVAQSPRYKIIEKRQSVAFWCNPISGHATLYWYQQILGQGPKLLIQFQNNGVVDDSQLPKDRFSAERLKGVDSTLKIQPAKLEDSAVYLCASSLVASGIPFYEQYFGPGTRLTVT.

This clonotype occurred many times. This chain uses TRBV10-3 with TRBJ2-7, with 8 bases aligning to TRBD1. Germline values: CDR1 ENHRY, CDR2 SYGVKD. The CDR3 spans 14 residues. The J segment lost 1 base and the V segment lost 3 bases, leaving 2 bases of the junction unmatched. The CDR3 spells CAISDRDRSYEQYF. The CDR3 DNA is TGTGCCATCAGTGACCGGGACAGGTCCTACGAGCAGTACTTC.

V is TRBV27 and J is TRBJ2-5, with TRBD2 matching over 14 bases. After removal of 6 bases from V and 1 base from J, the junction contained 7 bases not matched to a gene. The germline gives CDR1 MNHEY, CDR2 SMNVEV (reference sequence). The CDR3 length is 17 residues. CDR3 amino acids: CASRGLAGEGPQETQYF. In DNA form, the CDR3 reads TGTGCCAGCAGGGGACTAGCGGGAGAAGGCCCCCAAGAGACCCAGTACTTC.

This clonotype was observed at least ten times. The V call is TRBV2, the J call TRBJ1-5; D is undetermined. CDR3 length: 17 amino acids. Trimming shortened V by 3 bases and J by 1 base, and 16 bases separated the two germline ends. From germline, CDR1 is SNHLY and CDR2 FYNNEI. The CDR3 sequence is CASSELALSGSNQPQHF. The CDR3 DNA reads TGTGCCAGCAGTGAGTTGGCCCTTTCCGGCAGCAATCAGCCCCAGCATTTT.

This sequence joins TRBV10-3 and TRBJ2-5, with 9 bases fitting TRBD1. The J segment lost 5 bases and the V segment lost 3 bases, leaving 10 bases of the junction unmatched. Germline V gene data show CDR1 as ENHRY and CDR2 as SYGVKD. CDR3 size: 16 residues. For the CDR3, the DNA is TGTGCCATCAGTGAATTCGACAGGGGGATGATGGAGACCCAGTACTTC. Translated: CAISEFDRGMMETQYF.

The V gene is TRBV5-1, the J gene TRBJ1-1; D is undetermined. The germline V and J ends were trimmed by 4 bases and 0 bases, with 16 bases remaining between them. The CDR3 has 16 residues. Germline values: CDR1 SGHRS, CDR2 YFSETQ. This CDR3 is CASSQSRNAVNTEAFF. As DNA, the CDR3 is TGCGCCAGCAGCCAGTCCCGGAACGCGGTGAACACTGAAGCTTTCTTT.

The V and J genes are TRBV10-3 and TRBJ2-2; 8 bases fit TRBD2. This CDR3 is built from 14 residues. CDR1 ENHRY and CDR2 SYGVKD come from the germline V gene. The ends lost 10 bases at V and 6 bases at J; junction bases unmatched: 10. CDR3 loop: CATQTSVYPGELFF. As DNA, the CDR3 is TGTGCCACCCAGACTAGCGTGTATCCCGGGGAGCTGTTTTTT.

The chain uses TRBV10-2 and TRBJ2-7, with 7 bases lining up with TRBD1. The CDR3 loop spans 16 amino acids. After removal of 4 bases from V and 1 base from J, the junction contained 10 bases not matched to a gene. Germline loops: CDR1 WSHSY, CDR2 SAAADI. The CDR3 DNA follows: TGCGCCAGCAGTGCCGGACAGGATCTGAAATCCTACGAGCAGTACTTC. It specifies CASSAGQDLKSYEQYF.

This clonotype was detected many times. The CDR3 DNA reads as TGTGCCAGCAGCGTCGGCAGGGAAGAGACCCAGTACTTC. This translates into CASSVGREETQYF. The chain carries TRBV9 and TRBJ2-5; maybe TRBD1 (5 bases). Trimming cost V 2 bases and J 3 bases, with 8 bases left between them. Per germline, CDR1 SGDLS and CDR2 YYNGEE. This CDR3 spans 13 amino acids. The whole variable domain, remainder taken from reference TRBV9 and TRBJ2-5, is DSGVTQTPKHLITATGQRVTLRCSPRSGDLSVYWYQQSLDQGLQFLIQYYNGEERAKGNILERFSAQQFPDLHSELNLSSLELGDSALYFCASSVGREETQYFGPGTRLLVL.

The chain uses TRBV2 and TRBJ1-1, with a possible D match to TRBD1 (6 bases). Germline values: CDR1 SNHLY, CDR2 FYNNEI. V was trimmed by 4 bases and J by 3 bases, leaving 15 bases between them. The CDR3 is 15 residues long. CDR3 bases: TGTGCCAGCAGTGCCCCCCGGAACAGGGACACTGAAGCTTTCTTT. As protein: CASSAPRNRDTEAFF.

About this clonotype itself: A read error is possible here, since a much larger clone lies one base away. This chain links TRBV3-1 with TRBJ1-1; no reliable D call. The CDR3 has 17 amino acids. In germline, CDR1 is LGHDT, CDR2 YNNKEL (reference sequence). The CDR3 sequence: CAISQDRGRKRNTEAFF. CDR3 DNA sequence: TGTGCCATCAGCCAAGATCGAGGACGGAAAAGGAACACTGAAGCTTTCTTT. Drawing the rest from reference TRBV3-1 and TRBJ1-1, the complete variable domain is DTAVSQTPKYLVTQMGNDKSIKCEQNLGHDTMYWYKQDSKKFLKIMFSYNNKELIINETVPNRFSPKSPDKAHLNLHINSLELGDSAVYFCAISQDRGRKRNTEAFFGQGTRLTVV.

The chain employs TRBV5-1 and TRBJ1-6; tentatively, D is TRBD1 (6 bases). The CDR3 spans 15 residues. V dropped 5 bases and J dropped 9 bases, with 18 bases sitting between them. CDR1 is SGHRS and CDR2 is YFSETQ in the germline V gene. CDR3 DNA: TGCGCCAGCAGGCCCGGGCAGGGGCGGATTTCACCCCTCCACTTT. Its translation is CASRPGQGRISPLHF.

The V gene is TRBV7-2, the J gene TRBJ2-7; D gene uncertain. CDR1 and CDR2 (germline): SGHTA, FQGNSA. The CDR3 contains 13 residues. V lost 5 bases to trimming and J lost 6 bases, with 14 bases between them. The CDR3: CASSPSPAVEQYF. CDR3 DNA: TGTGCCAGCAGCCCCTCTCCGGCGGTCGAGCAGTACTTC. The whole variable domain, filled in from reference TRBV7-2 and TRBJ2-7, reads GAGVSQSPSNKVTEKGKDVELRCDPISGHTALYWYRQSLGQGLEFLIYFQGNSAPDKSGLPSDRFSAERTGGSVSTLTIQRTQQEDSAVYLCASSPSPAVEQYFGPGTRLTVT.

On this clonotype: Sequence at one end of the junction differs from germline and may be a read error. Written as DNA, the CDR3 is TGTGCCAGCAGGGACAGGGCCGGGGGGCTGTTTTTT. Amino acids: CASRDRAGGLFF. The chain has TRBV2 and TRBJ2-2; 8 nucleotides match TRBD1. CDR1 is SNHLY and CDR2 is FYNNEI in the germline V gene. This CDR3 is 12 amino acids long.

This clonotype was seen more than once but under ten times. V gene TRBV5-4 combines with J gene TRBJ2-2; tentatively, D is TRBD1 or TRBD2 (5 bases each). With 1 base removed from V and 4 bases from J, the gap between germline ends came to 11 bases. CDR1 and CDR2 (germline): SGHNT, YYREEE (reference sequence). The CDR3 contains 15 residues. For the CDR3, the DNA is TGTGCCAGCAGCTTGCCCGCCGGGACCACCGGGGAGCTGTTTTTT. This encodes CASSLPAGTTGELFF.

Many counts were recorded for this clonotype. This chain uses TRBV6-1 with TRBJ2-6, with 12 bases identical to TRBD2. V gave up 3 bases and J gave up 4 bases; unmatched junction bases: 13. The CDR3 totals 20 residues. Germline V gene data show CDR1 as MNHNS and CDR2 as SASEGT. The CDR3 sequence: CASSEWGLAGGPTGANVLTF. In DNA, the CDR3 is TGTGCCAGCAGTGAGTGGGGGCTAGCGGGAGGGCCGACCGGGGCCAACGTCCTGACTTTC.